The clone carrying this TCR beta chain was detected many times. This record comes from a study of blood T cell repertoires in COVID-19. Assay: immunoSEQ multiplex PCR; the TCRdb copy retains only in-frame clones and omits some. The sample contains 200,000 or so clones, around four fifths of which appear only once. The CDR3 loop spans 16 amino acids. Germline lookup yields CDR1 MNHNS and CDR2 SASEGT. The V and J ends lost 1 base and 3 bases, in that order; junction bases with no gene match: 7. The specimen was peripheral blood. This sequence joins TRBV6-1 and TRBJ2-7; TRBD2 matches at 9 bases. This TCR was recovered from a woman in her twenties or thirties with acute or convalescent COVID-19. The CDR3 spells CASSEGVSGSLYEQYF. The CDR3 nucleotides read TGTGCCAGCAGTGAAGGAGTTAGCGGGAGCCTCTACGAGCAGTACTTC.